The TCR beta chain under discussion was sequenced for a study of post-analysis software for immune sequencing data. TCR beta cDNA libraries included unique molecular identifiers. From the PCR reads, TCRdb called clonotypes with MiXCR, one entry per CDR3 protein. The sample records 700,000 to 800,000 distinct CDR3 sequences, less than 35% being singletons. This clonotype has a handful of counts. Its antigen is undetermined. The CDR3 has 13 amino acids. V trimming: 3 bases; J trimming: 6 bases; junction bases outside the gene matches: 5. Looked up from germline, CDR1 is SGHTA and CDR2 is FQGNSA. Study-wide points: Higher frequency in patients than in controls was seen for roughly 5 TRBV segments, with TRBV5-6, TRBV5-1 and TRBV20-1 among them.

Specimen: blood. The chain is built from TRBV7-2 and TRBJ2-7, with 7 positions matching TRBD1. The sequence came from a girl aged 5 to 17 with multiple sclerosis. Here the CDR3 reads CASSFTGAPEQYF. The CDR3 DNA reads TGTGCCAGCAGCTTTACAGGGGCCCCCGAGCAGTACTTC.